This passage covers 23 T cell receptor beta chains from one sample sequenced in a study of post-analysis software for immune sequencing data. Unique molecular identifiers were present in the TCR beta cDNA libraries. MiXCR, applied by TCRdb to the PCR reads, yields one record per CDR3 protein. The table lists around 700,000 distinct CDR3 sequences, around 60% of them singletons. Study-wide findings and caveats: Five or six TRBV segments were significantly more frequent in patients than in controls. TRBV5-6, TRBV5-1 and TRBV20-1 were among these segments.

Antigen specificity for these receptors is unknown. Input material: blood. The source is a girl aged 2 to 10 with multiple sclerosis.

This rearrangement joins TRBV12-3 or TRBV12-4 to TRBJ1-2, with 10 bases matching TRBD1. CDR3 length: 12 residues. V was clipped by 10 bases and J by 8 bases; unmatched bases: 7. This CDR3 is CATLRTGGGYTF. CDR3 sequence (DNA): TGTGCCACTCTACGGACAGGGGGAGGCTACACCTTC.

This clonotype was counted a few times. The junction departs from the called germline gene at one end, perhaps through a read error. The chain is built from TRBV5-1 and TRBJ1-3; D not resolved. The CDR3 covers 13 residues. The germline CDR1 and CDR2 sequences are SGHRS and YFSETQ. The CDR3 sequence is CASSLGSGNTIYF. DNA of the CDR3: TGCGCCAGCAGTTTGGGGTCTGGAAACACCATATATTTT.

V is TRBV12-3 or TRBV12-4 and J is TRBJ2-6, with a weak D call TRBD2 (7 bases). The V and J ends lost 6 bases and 2 bases respectively, with 17 bases between them. There are 17 residues in the CDR3. The CDR3 is CASSLSRGGAGANVLTF. DNA of the CDR3: TGTGCCAGCAGCCTCTCGAGGGGGGGAGCTGGGGCCAACGTCCTGACTTTC.

This clonotype was detected once. J is TRBJ2-1 and V is TRBV7-2; 8 bases line up with TRBD2. Per the germline V gene, CDR1 is SGHTA and CDR2 is FQGNSA. The V and J ends lost 1 base and 7 bases, in that order; junction bases with no gene match: 12. CDR3 size: 17 residues. The CDR3 loop is CASSLGASGHIRNEQFF. CDR3 in DNA: TGTGCCAGCAGCTTAGGGGCTAGCGGGCACATTAGGAATGAGCAGTTCTTC.

CDR3 sequence (DNA): TGCAGTGCTAGGGGCGGCGACGACACAGATACGCAGTATTTT. Translating gives CSARGGDDTDTQYF. The chain recombines TRBV20-1 with TRBJ2-3; D is undetermined. V shed 3 bases and J shed 2 bases, with 12 bases lying between them. CDR3 length: 14 amino acids. In germline, CDR1 is DFQATT, CDR2 SNEGSKA (reference sequence).

V gene TRBV7-3 combines with J gene TRBJ1-2, with 7 bases aligning to TRBD1. CDR3 size: 15 residues. V lost 5 bases to trimming and J lost 13 bases; unmatched junction nucleotides: 19. Germline V gene data show CDR1 as SGHTA and CDR2 as FQGTGA. As DNA, the CDR3 is TGTGCCAGCAGCGTAGGAAGGGCGTCGGGGACAGTTCCCACCTTC. Translation: CASSVGRASGTVPTF.

This clonotype was detected only a few times. CDR3 in amino acids: CASRPGPYYEQYF. CDR3 sequence (DNA): TGTGCCAGCAGGCCCGGGCCATACTACGAGCAGTACTTC. The V gene is TRBV5-5, the J gene TRBJ2-7, with D hard to call. The CDR3 extends over 13 amino acids. CDR1 SGHKS and CDR2 YYEKEE come from the germline V gene (reference sequence). V shed 5 bases and J shed 3 bases, with 12 bases lying between them.

The chain is built from TRBV11-3 and TRBJ2-1, with TRBD2 matching 7 bases. J gave up 5 bases and V 2 bases, and 9 bases lay outside the gene matches. The V gene's germline CDR1 is SGHNT and CDR2 YENEEA. The CDR3 length is 16 residues. This CDR3 is CASSLKSGGRDNEQFF. The DNA for the CDR3 is TGTGCCAGCAGCTTAAAGTCGGGGGGTCGAGACAATGAGCAGTTCTTC.

The V gene is TRBV4-1, the J gene TRBJ2-1, with 9 bases identical to TRBD2. The CDR3 is made up of 17 amino acids. From germline, CDR1 is MGHRA and CDR2 YSYEKL. V was pared by 1 base and J by 6 bases, with 10 bases of the junction left unmatched. Written as DNA, the CDR3 is TGCGCCAGCAGCCAAGTTGTGGCGGGGGGGATACTCAATGAGCAGTTCTTC. This gives the protein CASSQVVAGGILNEQFF.

The genes are TRBV20-1 and TRBJ1-2; D not certain. This CDR3 spans 14 amino acids. The ends were cut back, 5 bases at V and 0 bases at J, with 13 bases in the middle. Germline CDR1 is DFQATT and CDR2 is SNEGSKA (reference sequence). CDR3 sequence: CSAVGPQTNYGYTF. For the CDR3, the DNA is TGCAGTGCTGTCGGGCCCCAGACTAACTATGGCTACACCTTC.

The V and J genes are TRBV6-4 and TRBJ2-3; 13 positions match TRBD2. This CDR3 contains 15 residues. V dropped 7 bases and J dropped 4; count of bases not matched to a gene: 5. Germline assignment: CDR1 MRHNA and CDR2 SNTAGT. Here the CDR3 reads CASTNTSGGADTQYF. CDR3 DNA sequence: TGTGCCAGCACAAATACTAGCGGGGGGGCAGATACGCAGTATTTT.

Points on this clonotype: At one end the junction does not follow the germline gene, possibly because of a read error. CDR3 sequence reads: CTSSSRGEPPDTQYF. The CDR3 DNA reads TGTACCAGCAGTAGTCGCGGGGAGCCCCCAGATACGCAGTATTTT. The chain joins TRBV6-5 to TRBJ2-3; possible D gene TRBD2, 6 bases. The CDR3 length is 15 residues. Germline V gene lookup returns CDR1 MNHEY and CDR2 SVGAGI.

This clonotype was seen only a few times. The rearrangement uses TRBV30 and TRBJ2-1; 9 nucleotides align to TRBD1. CDR1 is GTSNPN and CDR2 is SVGIG in the germline V gene (reference sequence). The CDR3 sequence is 15 residues long. V shed 4 bases and J 5 bases; nucleotides not matched to a gene: 9. The CDR3 DNA follows: TGTGCCTGGACCATCCGACAGGGGGGACACAATGAGCAGTTCTTC. This encodes CAWTIRQGGHNEQFF.

The chain has TRBV29-1 and TRBJ2-7, with 7 bases matching TRBD1. The J segment lost 6 bases and the V segment lost 4 bases, leaving 6 bases of the junction unmatched. CDR3 size: 12 residues. Germline V gives CDR1 SQVTM, CDR2 ANQGSEA. CDR3 protein: CSVGEGGSEQYF. CDR3 nucleotide sequence: TGCAGCGTTGGTGAAGGGGGCTCCGAGCAGTACTTC.

This clonotype was observed a handful of times. The chain has TRBV20-1 and TRBJ2-1, with 7 nucleotides matching TRBD1. The CDR3 covers 15 residues. Germline V gene data show CDR1 as DFQATT and CDR2 as SNEGSKA (reference sequence). After removal of 0 bases from V and 6 bases from J, the junction contained 8 bases not matched to a gene. The CDR3 spells CSAREQNRGGNEQFF. CDR3 DNA: TGCAGTGCTAGAGAACAGAACAGGGGTGGCAATGAGCAGTTCTTC.

The chain links TRBV2 to TRBJ2-7; 9 nucleotides align to TRBD1. CDR3 length equals 14 residues. Unmatched junction bases numbered 9, after V lost 2 bases and J lost 10 bases. CDR1 and CDR2 (germline): SNHLY, FYNNEI. The CDR3 DNA reads as TGTGCCAGCAGTGAACGGACAGGGGAGCCCTCCCAGTACTTC. Encoded protein: CASSERTGEPSQYF.

The rearrangement uses TRBV5-6 and TRBJ2-7; 7 bases are shared with TRBD2. CDR3 size: 16 residues. Per germline, CDR1 SGHDT and CDR2 YYEEEE. The V gene end was trimmed by 4 bases and the J gene end by 0 bases; junction bases not matched to a gene: 10. The CDR3 DNA reads as TGTGCCAGCAGCCGGATAAAAACTAGCGACTCCTACGAGCAGTACTTC. Translated: CASSRIKTSDSYEQYF.

This sequence joins TRBV10-2 and TRBJ2-5; no firm D call. CDR1 and CDR2 (germline): WSHSY, SAAADI. This CDR3 comprises 14 residues. V was shortened by 0 bases and J by 0 bases, with 5 bases between the two germline ends. In nucleotides, the CDR3 is TGCGCCAGCAGTGAGTCCGCGAACCAAGAGACCCAGTACTTC. Its protein is CASSESANQETQYF.

The rearrangement uses TRBV12-3 or TRBV12-4 and TRBJ2-3, with D hard to call. The V end was cut by 6 bases, the J end by 1 base, with 11 bases between. The CDR3 is 14 amino acids. CDR3 bases: TGTGCCAGCAGGGGGAACCTTGGCACAGATACGCAGTATTTT. As protein: CASRGNLGTDTQYF.

The chain links TRBV4-1 to TRBJ2-4; D is uncertain. The germline V and J ends were trimmed by 0 bases and 5 bases, with 2 bases remaining between them. This CDR3 has 12 residues. The germline V gene has CDR1 MGHRA and CDR2 YSYEKL. CDR3 protein: CASSQEQNIQYF. As DNA, the CDR3 is TGCGCCAGCAGCCAAGAACAAAACATTCAGTACTTC.

V and J are TRBV5-1 and TRBJ1-2, with 7 bases lining up with TRBD1. The CDR3 has 17 residues. With V trimmed by 4 bases and J by 0 bases, 12 bases remained unmatched. The germline CDR1 and CDR2 sequences are SGHRS and YFSETQ. Here the CDR3 reads CASSVGVLGTANYGYTF. CDR3 bases: TGCGCCAGCAGCGTGGGTGTTCTCGGGACAGCTAACTATGGCTACACCTTC.

The count of this clonotype is one. The genes are TRBV20-1 and TRBJ2-1; maybe TRBD2 (5 bases). CDR1 is DFQATT and CDR2 is SNEGSKA in the germline V gene (reference sequence). The CDR3 length is 14 residues. V was pared by 0 bases and J by 6 bases, with 12 bases between. CDR3 nucleotide sequence: TGCAGTGCTAGAGAACCAGCGGTGGCCAATGAGCAGTTCTTC. This gives the protein CSAREPAVANEQFF.

The chain couples TRBV28 to TRBJ2-6, with TRBD1 as a possible D gene (7 bases). Germline V gene lookup returns CDR1 MDHEN and CDR2 SYDVKM. The CDR3 sequence is 17 residues long. Trimming took off 5 bases at V and 2 bases at J, with 16 bases between the two ends. Written as DNA, the CDR3 is TGTGCCAGCAGTCCTCAGAGCAGGGGGGCTGGGGCCAACGTCCTGACTTTC. It encodes CASSPQSRGAGANVLTF. Together with reference TRBV28 and TRBJ2-6, the CDR3 gives the full variable domain: DVKVTQSSRYLVKRTGEKVFLECVQDMDHENMFWYRQDPGLGLRLIYFSYDVKMKEKGDIPEGYSVSREKKERFSLILESASTNQTSMYLCASSPQSRGAGANVLTFGAGSRLTVL.